This paragraph covers one T cell receptor beta chain sequence. The antigen is undetermined. This specimen belongs to a study of identifying expanded T cells in peripheral blood. The study, taken as a whole, reports: Approximately 2-week clone count variance significantly increased as total template count grew. About 1.2 clones differed between technical replicates, versus about 15 and 19 over time.

During the collection period, no donor immune events like infections were recorded. The CDR3 covers 16 residues. Germline CDR1 is LGHNA and CDR2 is YNFKEQ. The J segment lost 4 bases and the V segment lost 1 base, leaving 8 bases of the junction unmatched. TCRdb keeps only in-frame clones here, not all; method: immunoSEQ multiplex PCR. This sample has some 78,000 clones, with approximately 84% found just once. The receptor was derived from a person aged 18-70 years in good health. The sequencing input was blood. The chain couples TRBV4-2 to TRBJ2-7, with 9 bases matching TRBD1. The DNA for the CDR3 is TGTGCCAGCAGCCAAGCGGTACAGGGGGCAGGGTACGAGCAGTACTTC. Protein: CASSQAVQGAGYEQYF.